What follows is one T cell receptor beta chain and its context. Antigen: not known. Produced via immunoSEQ multiplex PCR; TCRdb's table is partial and in-frame only. Among 130,000 or so clones listed, over 90% were seen once. The data originate from a study of T cell responses to AZD1222 COVID-19 vaccine. At the level of the study: Recipients boosted at about 4 weeks or about 12 weeks are pooled.

Germline V gene data show CDR1 as LNHDA and CDR2 as SQIVND (reference sequence). Trimming removed 5 bases from V and 0 bases from J, with 8 bases in between. The CDR3 runs 15 residues. Study outcomes and limitations: As reported, nearly half of all spike-specific TCRs target variant regions that are unmutated.

J is TRBJ1-6 and V is TRBV19; D is ambiguous. The clonotype was recovered from an adult in good health. Specimen: peripheral blood, collected on day 0 of AZD1222 vaccination. The CDR3 DNA is TGTGCCAGTAGTGCCGCTCCCTCCTATAATTCACCCCTCCACTTT. Its protein product is CASSAAPSYNSPLHF.